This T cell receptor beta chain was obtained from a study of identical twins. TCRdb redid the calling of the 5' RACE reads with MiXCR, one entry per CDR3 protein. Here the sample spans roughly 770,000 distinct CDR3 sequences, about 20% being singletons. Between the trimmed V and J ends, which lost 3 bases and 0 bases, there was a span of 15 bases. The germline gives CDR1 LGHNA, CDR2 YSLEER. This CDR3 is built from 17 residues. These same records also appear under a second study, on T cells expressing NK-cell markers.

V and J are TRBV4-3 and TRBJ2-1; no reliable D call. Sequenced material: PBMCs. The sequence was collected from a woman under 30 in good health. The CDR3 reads CASSQPAWSSSYNEQFF. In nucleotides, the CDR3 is TGCGCCAGCAGCCAGCCTGCGTGGTCGAGCTCCTACAATGAGCAGTTCTTC.